These 29 T cell receptor beta chains originate from one sample sequenced in a study of breast tumors, draining lymph nodes, adjacent tissues. Samples came from axillary lymph nodes draining the breast cancer. TCRdb reprocessed the multiplex PCR reads via MiXCR and lists one record per CDR3 protein. The sample comprises fewer than 140,000 distinct CDR3 sequences, around 30% of which are singletons, and approximately 5% rests with the top ten. Sequencing used axillary lymph node tissue. The origin of the receptors is a female donor with breast cancer. Some clones in this sample may be carry-over from other donors' samples.

The rearrangement uses TRBV25-1 and TRBJ2-1, with 8 nucleotides matching TRBD1. Germline CDR1 and CDR2: MGHDK and SYGVNS. CDR3 size: 16 residues. Losses at the gene ends were 2 bases for V and 5 bases for J; bases not matched to a gene: 8. CDR3 sequence: CASSELSGQADNEQFF. In nucleotides, the CDR3 is TGTGCCAGCAGTGAACTGTCGGGACAGGCCGACAATGAGCAGTTCTTC.

In the case of this clonotype: This may stem from a read error, because a much larger clone lies one nucleotide away. V and J are TRBV5-4 and TRBJ2-5; a possible D gene is TRBD2 (5 bases). CDR3 length: 15 amino acids. V dropped 7 bases and J dropped 5 bases, with 21 bases sitting between them. CDR1 SGHNT and CDR2 YYREEE come from the germline V gene (reference sequence). This CDR3 is CASLHGAAGEETQYF. CDR3 DNA: TGTGCCAGCCTCCACGGAGCGGCAGGTGAGGAGACCCAGTACTTC.

As for this clonotype: Relative to the germline gene, one junction end is altered; a read error may explain this. The chain recombines TRBV19 with TRBJ1-5, with 7 bases aligning to TRBD1. The CDR3 runs 16 residues. Germline CDR1 and CDR2: LNHDA and SQIVND (reference sequence). CDR3 amino acids: CASSMVRGTSSQPQHF. The CDR3 nucleotides read TGTGCCAGTAGTATGGTCAGGGGGACGAGCAGTCAGCCCCAGCATTTT.

Many counts were recorded for this clonotype. DNA for the CDR3: TGTGCCAGCAGTTTAGCGGGACCGAACACCGGGGAGCTGTTTTTT. Translation gives CASSLAGPNTGELFF. This rearrangement joins TRBV7-3 to TRBJ2-2; 8 bases agree with TRBD2. The V gene end was trimmed by 6 bases and the J gene end by 0 bases; junction bases not matched to a gene: 3. This CDR3 region has 15 residues. CDR1 is SGHTA and CDR2 is FQGTGA in the germline V gene.

Ten or more counts support this clonotype. V gene TRBV10-3 combines with J gene TRBJ2-2, with TRBD2 matching over 9 bases. Per germline, CDR1 ENHRY and CDR2 SYGVKD. The CDR3 is 16 amino acids. J was trimmed by 5 bases and V by 3 bases; bases with no gene match: 7. CDR3 bases: TGTGCCATCAGTGAACGCGGGGGGGGACAAACCGGGGAGCTGTTTTTT. Amino acid sequence: CAISERGGGQTGELFF.

The gene calls are TRBV27 and TRBJ1-1; 9 nucleotides align to TRBD1. The CDR3 consists of 18 residues. The ends lost 3 bases at V and 10 bases at J; junction bases unmatched: 21. The germline gives CDR1 MNHEY, CDR2 SMNVEV (reference sequence). The CDR3 DNA follows: TGTGCCAGCAGTTTTAAACCTTCACCTTGGACAGGGGCTAGGGGAGCTTTCTTT. It encodes CASSFKPSPWTGARGAFF.

The chain carries TRBV2 and TRBJ1-6; D perhaps matches TRBD1 (6 bases). This CDR3 spans 15 amino acids. Germline V gives CDR1 SNHLY, CDR2 FYNNEI. Trimming removed 7 bases from V and 6 bases from J, with 16 bases in between. The CDR3 DNA reads as TGTGCCAGCAATAACCAGGGGTTCAGTAATTCACCCCTCCACTTT. This encodes CASNNQGFSNSPLHF.

There are many counts of this clonotype. V is TRBV25-1 and J is TRBJ2-7; TRBD1 might be the D (6 bases). CDR1 is MGHDK, CDR2 SYGVNS, per germline. This CDR3 has 13 amino acids. V was cut by 6 bases and J by 0 bases, with 9 bases left in between. The CDR3 spells CASRDSSSYEQYF. The CDR3 DNA reads as TGTGCCAGCAGGGACAGTAGCTCCTACGAGCAGTACTTC.

In this sample, this clonotype turned up a few times. A much larger clone is a single base away; this may be a read error. V gene TRBV5-6 combines with J gene TRBJ2-7; D gene unclear. This CDR3 contains 15 residues. The V end lost 4 bases, the J end lost 6 bases, and 20 bases lay between the germline ends. Germline lookup yields CDR1 SGHDT and CDR2 YYEEEE. The CDR3 sequence: CASSPRWASLGEQYF. The CDR3 nucleotides read TGTGCCAGCAGCCCCCGTTGGGCGTCCCTTGGCGAGCAGTACTTC.

This clonotype has just a few counts. The chain couples TRBV6-5 to TRBJ2-3, with 13 bases lining up with TRBD2. J was trimmed by 0 bases and V by 6 bases; bases with no gene match: 6. CDR1 and CDR2 from the germline V gene are MNHEY and SVGAGI. This CDR3 is built from 17 residues. The CDR3 DNA sequence: TGTGCCAGCAGCCCCGGGACTAGCGGGACTAGCACAGATACGCAGTATTTT. Translating it yields CASSPGTSGTSTDTQYF.

A few counts support this clonotype. No conserved phenylalanine or tryptophan ends this CDR3, so it is likely a read error. In DNA form, the CDR3 reads TGTGCCAGCAGTCTCTCCGCGGGCCGCCCGTCCTACGAGCAGTACCTC. Protein sequence: CASSLSAGRPSYEQYL. V is TRBV27 and J is TRBJ2-7; tentatively, D is TRBD2 (5 bases). CDR3 length: 16 amino acids. V was trimmed by 5 bases and J by 1 base, leaving 18 bases between them. Germline values: CDR1 MNHEY, CDR2 SMNVEV (reference sequence).

DNA of the CDR3: TGCAGTGCTAGGGACAGTGGAGCCCCCCTCCACTTT. Protein product: CSARDSGAPLHF. The chain employs TRBV20-1 and TRBJ1-6, with D perhaps matching TRBD1 (6 bases). This CDR3 contains 12 residues. The V gene's germline CDR1 is DFQATT and CDR2 SNEGSKA (reference sequence). The V gene lost 3 bases and the J gene lost 13 bases, with 13 bases spanning the gap.

The sample holds many counts of this clonotype. The chain employs TRBV20-1 and TRBJ2-5; 7 bases are shared with TRBD2. CDR3 length: 12 amino acids. The V and J ends lost 6 bases and 5 bases, in that order; junction bases with no gene match: 6. Germline V lookup: CDR1 DFQATT, CDR2 SNEGSKA (reference sequence). CDR3 sequence reads: CSANAAGETQYF. The CDR3 DNA sequence: TGCAGTGCCAACGCAGCGGGGGAGACCCAGTACTTC.

This clonotype occurred many times. V usage is TRBV13 and J usage is TRBJ2-1; a possible D gene is TRBD1 (6 bases). Germline V gene sequence: CDR1 PRHDT, CDR2 FYEKMQ (reference sequence). CDR3 length: 17 residues. The V end lost 1 base, the J end lost 1 base, and 14 bases lay between the germline ends. The CDR3 DNA reads TGTGCCAGCAGCTTAGAGGGGGTTACTGGGTCCTACAATGAGCAGTTCTTC. Translating gives CASSLEGVTGSYNEQFF.

This clonotype showed up just once. The chain carries TRBV6-1 and TRBJ1-2; the D gene is possibly TRBD1 (5 bases). Germline loops: CDR1 MNHNS, CDR2 SASEGT. With 4 bases removed from V and 7 bases from J, the gap between germline ends came to 16 bases. This CDR3 has 14 residues. The CDR3: CASSGQRPNSGYTF. The CDR3 DNA follows: TGTGCCAGCAGTGGACAGAGACCCAATTCTGGCTACACCTTC.

The table lists this clonotype with many counts. DNA of the CDR3: TGTGCCAGCACCAAGAACACCGGGGAGCTGTTTTTT. It yields the protein CASTKNTGELFF. The rearrangement joins TRBV12-3 or TRBV12-4 to TRBJ2-2; no reliable D call. The CDR3 totals 12 residues. Trimming cost V 7 bases and J 1 base, with 4 bases left between them.

The rearrangement joins TRBV5-4 to TRBJ2-4; tentatively, D is TRBD1 or TRBD2 (5 bases each). Germline values: CDR1 SGHNT, CDR2 YYREEE (reference sequence). This CDR3 is 17 amino acids long. V lost 1 base to trimming and J lost 1 base, with 15 bases between them. DNA for the CDR3: TGTGCCAGCAGCTTGAGAGGTCTCGGGACGGCCAAAAACATTCAGTACTTC. Its translation is CASSLRGLGTAKNIQYF.

Note on this clonotype: Without the conserved terminal phenylalanine or tryptophan, this CDR3 likely stems from a read error. The DNA is left out, because the CDR3 cannot be placed on it with certainty; the CDR3 is given as TCRdb lists it. The chain links TRBV9 to TRBJ2-1; the table's D call TRBD1 went unverified against the DNA. CDR1 is SGDLS, CDR2 YYNGEE, per germline. The CDR3 is 13 amino acids in total, end residues counted. The CDR3: CASSPRPGNSPFS.

This clonotype was observed a few times. A much larger clonotype is one base distant, so this may be a read error. The CDR3 DNA reads as TGTGCCAGTAGTGGGGCGGGGACTTACGATGAGCAGTTCTTC. Encoded protein: CASSGAGTYDEQFF. The V call is TRBV19, the J call TRBJ2-1; D might be TRBD2 (6 bases). The CDR3 has 14 amino acids. The germline V gene encodes CDR1 LNHDA and CDR2 SQIVND (reference sequence). The V gene lost 5 bases and the J gene lost 8 bases, with 16 bases spanning the gap.

The chain employs TRBV2 and TRBJ1-6; 9 bases fit TRBD1. CDR1 is SNHLY and CDR2 is FYNNEI in the germline V gene. J gave up 7 bases and V 10 bases, and 8 bases lay outside the gene matches. The length of the CDR3 is 14 residues. The CDR3 is CATDGTGLNSPLHF. In DNA, the CDR3 is TGTGCCACCGACGGGACAGGGCTCAATTCACCCCTCCACTTT.

This clonotype was picked up a small number of times. This chain joins TRBV3-1 and TRBJ1-1; TRBD1 might be the D (6 bases). This CDR3 region has 14 residues. Germline CDR1 is LGHDT and CDR2 is YNNKEL (reference sequence). Trimming removed 5 bases from V and 0 bases from J, with 10 bases in between. This CDR3 reads CASSKQGVNTEAFF. The CDR3 nucleotides read TGTGCCAGCAGCAAACAGGGAGTGAACACTGAAGCTTTCTTT.

The chain joins TRBV20-1 to TRBJ2-4, with a weak D call TRBD1 (5 bases). The V gene lost 3 bases and the J gene lost 0 bases, with 15 bases spanning the gap. CDR3 length: 16 residues. CDR1 DFQATT and CDR2 SNEGSKA come from the germline V gene (reference sequence). This chain's CDR3 is CSAREQGRIAKNIQYF. The CDR3 coding sequence is TGCAGTGCTAGGGAGCAGGGCAGAATAGCCAAAAACATTCAGTACTTC.

This clonotype was counted many times. Possible read error: a much larger clone is one base away. The genes are TRBV9 and TRBJ1-2, with TRBD1 as a possible D gene (6 bases). Per germline, CDR1 SGDLS and CDR2 YYNGEE. The CDR3 contains 15 residues. The CDR3 DNA reads as TGTGCCAGCAGCGCCGACGGGCAGGGGAACTATGGCTCCACCTTC. It specifies CASSADGQGNYGSTF.

The table lists this clonotype with many counts. One end of the junction varies from germline; a read error may be responsible. The CDR3 region has the DNA TGCAGTGAAGTGCGAGTGGAGACCCAGTCCTTC. As protein: CSEVRVETQSF. V usage is TRBV20-1 and J usage is TRBJ2-5; no clear D. CDR1 is DFQATT, CDR2 SNEGSKA, per germline (reference sequence). The CDR3 covers 11 residues.

V and J are TRBV27 and TRBJ2-2; no definite D call. This CDR3 region has 16 residues. Germline CDR1 reads MNHEY; CDR2 reads SMNVEV (reference sequence). V was cut by 3 bases and J by 0 bases, with 11 bases left in between. This CDR3 reads CASSLRWSTNTGELFF. DNA of the CDR3: TGTGCCAGCAGTTTGCGTTGGTCTACGAACACCGGGGAGCTGTTTTTT.

The chain joins TRBV20-1 to TRBJ1-4, with 9 bases that match TRBD1. The V and J ends lost 6 bases and 8 bases, in that order; junction bases with no gene match: 7. Germline CDR1 is DFQATT and CDR2 is SNEGSKA (reference sequence). The CDR3 length is 13 residues. The CDR3 bases are TGCAGTGCAGAACAGGGGGCAAGAGAAAAACTGTTTTTT. Encoded protein: CSAEQGAREKLFF.

This clonotype has just one count. The V and J genes are TRBV11-1 and TRBJ2-5; D remains unclear. CDR3 length: 14 amino acids. V gave up 1 base and J gave up 5 bases, with 11 bases separating them. From germline, CDR1 is SGHAT and CDR2 FQDESV (reference sequence). The CDR3 reads CASSLVGAPETQYF. The CDR3 DNA follows: TGTGCCAGCAGCTTAGTGGGTGCCCCGGAGACCCAGTACTTC.

This clonotype was counted a few times. Possible read error: a much larger clone is one base away. The chain carries TRBV5-4 and TRBJ1-2, with D tentatively TRBD1 (5 bases). The V gene's germline CDR1 is SGHNT and CDR2 YYREEE (reference sequence). The CDR3 contains 15 residues. Trimming cost V 3 bases and J 4 bases, with 16 bases left between them. The CDR3 sequence is CASSWVGPGVYGYTF. CDR3 in DNA: TGTGCCAGCAGCTGGGTAGGGCCGGGGGTCTATGGCTACACCTTC.

This clonotype has only one observation. The chain uses TRBV7-3 and TRBJ1-2, with 7 nucleotides matching TRBD1. After removal of 4 bases from V and 2 bases from J, the junction contained 4 bases not matched to a gene. The CDR3 has 14 residues. The germline V gene has CDR1 SGHTA and CDR2 FQGTGA. The CDR3 nucleotides read TGTGCCAGCAGCTCCAGACAGGGAAACTATGGCTACACCTTC. Translated: CASSSRQGNYGYTF. The whole variable domain, remainder taken from reference TRBV7-3 and TRBJ1-2, is GAGVSQTPSNKVTEKGKYVELRCDPISGHTALYWYRQSLGQGPEFLIYFQGTGAADDSGLPNDRFFAVRPEGSVSTLKIQRTERGDSAVYLCASSSRQGNYGYTFGSGTRLTVV.